This TCR beta chain was retrieved from a study of CD8 T cells in ankylosing spondylitis. Via MiXCR, TCRdb re-called the 5' RACE reads, giving one row per CDR3 protein. The sample records about 130,000 distinct CDR3 sequences, about 7% being singletons. Study-level points and caveats: In synovial fluid and blood from reactive arthritis, some motif variants were previously reported. CD8+ by phenotype, disease-linked clones were relatively rare in peripheral blood. From matched ankylosing spondylitis synovial fluid, disease-linked clones were reportedly recovered at significantly enriched levels. One TCR beta motif, made up of about 8 highly homologous variants, appeared characteristic of ankylosing spondylitis blood.

The CDR3 is made up of 13 amino acids. Trimming at V came to 4 bases and at J to 6 bases, leaving 6 bases not matched to a gene. Germline V CDR1 and CDR2: SGHTA, FQGNSA. This clonotype was found many times. The antigen is undetermined. This TCR was recovered from a female donor with ankylosing spondylitis or in good health (not recorded which). The sample consisted of blood, either unsorted or a sorted T cell fraction (not recorded which). The chain recombines TRBV7-2 with TRBJ2-7, with 7 bases fitting TRBD1. CDR3 coding DNA: TGTGCCAGCAGCTCGACAGGGATCGGCGAGCAGTACTTC. Amino acid sequence: CASSSTGIGEQYF.